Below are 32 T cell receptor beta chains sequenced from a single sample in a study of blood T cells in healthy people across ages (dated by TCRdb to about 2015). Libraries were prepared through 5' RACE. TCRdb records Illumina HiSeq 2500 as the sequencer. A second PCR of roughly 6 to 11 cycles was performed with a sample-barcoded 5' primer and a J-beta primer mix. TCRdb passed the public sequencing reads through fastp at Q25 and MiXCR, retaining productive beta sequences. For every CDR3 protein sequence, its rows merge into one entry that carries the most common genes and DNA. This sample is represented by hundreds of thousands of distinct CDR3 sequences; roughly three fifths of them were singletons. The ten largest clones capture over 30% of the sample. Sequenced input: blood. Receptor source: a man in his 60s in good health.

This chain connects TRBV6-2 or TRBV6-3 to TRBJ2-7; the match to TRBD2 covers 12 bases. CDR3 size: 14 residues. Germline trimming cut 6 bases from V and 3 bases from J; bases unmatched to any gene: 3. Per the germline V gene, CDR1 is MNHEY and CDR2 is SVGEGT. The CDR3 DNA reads TGTGCCAGCAGGACTAGCGGGGGAGGCTACGAGCAGTACTTC. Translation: CASRTSGGGYEQYF.

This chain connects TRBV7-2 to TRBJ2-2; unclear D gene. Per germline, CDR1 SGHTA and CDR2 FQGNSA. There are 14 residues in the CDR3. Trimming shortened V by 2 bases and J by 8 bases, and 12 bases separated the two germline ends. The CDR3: CASSLRGESGELFF. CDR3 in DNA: TGTGCCAGCAGCTTAAGAGGAGAGAGTGGGGAGCTGTTTTTT.

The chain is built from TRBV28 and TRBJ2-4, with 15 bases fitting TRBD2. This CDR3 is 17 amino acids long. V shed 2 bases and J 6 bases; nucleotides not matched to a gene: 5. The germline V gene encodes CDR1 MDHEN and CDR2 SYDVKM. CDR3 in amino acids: CASSLQGLAGGRNIQYF. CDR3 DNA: TGTGCCAGCAGTTTACAAGGACTAGCGGGGGGGCGAAACATTCAGTACTTC. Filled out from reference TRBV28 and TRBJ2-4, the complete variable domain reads DVKVTQSSRYLVKRTGEKVFLECVQDMDHENMFWYRQDPGLGLRLIYFSYDVKMKEKGDIPEGYSVSREKKERFSLILESASTNQTSMYLCASSLQGLAGGRNIQYFGAGTRLSVL.

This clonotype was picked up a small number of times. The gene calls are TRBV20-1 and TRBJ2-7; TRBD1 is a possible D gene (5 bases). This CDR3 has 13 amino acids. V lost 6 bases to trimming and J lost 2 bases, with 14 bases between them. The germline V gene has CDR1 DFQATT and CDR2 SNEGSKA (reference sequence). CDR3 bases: TGCAGTGCCAGCCCGGCAGGGACCTACGAGCAGTACTTC. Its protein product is CSASPAGTYEQYF.

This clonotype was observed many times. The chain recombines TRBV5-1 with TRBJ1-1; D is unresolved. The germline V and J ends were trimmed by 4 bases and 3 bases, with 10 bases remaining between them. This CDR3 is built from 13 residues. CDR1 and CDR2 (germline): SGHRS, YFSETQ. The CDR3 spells CASSLLEYTEAFF. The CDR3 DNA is TGCGCCAGCAGCCTTCTCGAGTACACTGAAGCTTTCTTT.

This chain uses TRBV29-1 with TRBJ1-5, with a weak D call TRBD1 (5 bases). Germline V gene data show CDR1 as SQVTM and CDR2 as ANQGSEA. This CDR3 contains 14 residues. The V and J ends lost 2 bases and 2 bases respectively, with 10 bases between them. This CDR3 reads CSVELSGGNQPQHF. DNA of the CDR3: TGCAGCGTTGAACTATCGGGGGGCAATCAGCCCCAGCATTTT.

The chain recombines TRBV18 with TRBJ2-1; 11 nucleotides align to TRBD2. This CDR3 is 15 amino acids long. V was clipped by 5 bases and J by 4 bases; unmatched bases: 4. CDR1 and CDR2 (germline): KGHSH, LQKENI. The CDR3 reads CASSEGLAVYNEQFF. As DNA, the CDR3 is TGTGCCAGCTCAGAGGGACTAGCGGTTTACAATGAGCAGTTCTTC.

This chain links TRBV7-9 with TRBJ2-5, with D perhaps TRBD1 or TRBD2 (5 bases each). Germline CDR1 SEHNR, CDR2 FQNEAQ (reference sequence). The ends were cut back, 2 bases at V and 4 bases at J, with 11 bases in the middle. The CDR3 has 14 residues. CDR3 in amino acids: CASSLMRDVETQYF. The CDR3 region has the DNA TGTGCCAGCAGCTTAATGAGGGACGTAGAGACCCAGTACTTC. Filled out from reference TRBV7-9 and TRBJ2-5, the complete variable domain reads DTGVSQNPRHKITKRGQNVTFRCDPISEHNRLYWYRQTLGQGPEFLTYFQNEAQLEKSRLLSDRFSAERPKGSFSTLEIQRTEQGDSAMYLCASSLMRDVETQYFGPGTRLLVL.

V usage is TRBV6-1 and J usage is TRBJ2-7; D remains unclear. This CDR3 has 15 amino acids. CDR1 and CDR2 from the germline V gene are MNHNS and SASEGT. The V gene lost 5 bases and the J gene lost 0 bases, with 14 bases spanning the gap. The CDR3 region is CASSNRRPVSYEQYF. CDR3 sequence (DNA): TGTGCCAGCAGTAACCGACGGCCTGTCTCCTACGAGCAGTACTTC.

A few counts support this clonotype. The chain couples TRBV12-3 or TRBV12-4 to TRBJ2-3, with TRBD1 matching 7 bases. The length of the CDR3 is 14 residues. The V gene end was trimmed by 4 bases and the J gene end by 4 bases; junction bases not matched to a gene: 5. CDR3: CASSCRGSADTQYF. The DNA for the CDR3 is TGTGCCAGCAGTTGCAGGGGGAGCGCAGATACGCAGTATTTT.

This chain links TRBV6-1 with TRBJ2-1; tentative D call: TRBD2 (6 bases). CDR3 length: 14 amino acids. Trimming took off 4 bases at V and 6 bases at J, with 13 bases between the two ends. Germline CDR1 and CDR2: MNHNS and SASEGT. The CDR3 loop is CASSGSGAFNEQFF. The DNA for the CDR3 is TGTGCCAGCAGTGGTAGCGGCGCCTTCAATGAGCAGTTCTTC.

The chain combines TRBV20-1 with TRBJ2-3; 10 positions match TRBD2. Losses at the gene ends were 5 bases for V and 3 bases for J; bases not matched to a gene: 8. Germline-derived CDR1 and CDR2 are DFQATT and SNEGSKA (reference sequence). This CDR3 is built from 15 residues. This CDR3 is CSAERGGGSTDTQYF. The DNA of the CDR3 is TGCAGTGCTGAGCGGGGGGGCGGTTCAACAGATACGCAGTATTTT.

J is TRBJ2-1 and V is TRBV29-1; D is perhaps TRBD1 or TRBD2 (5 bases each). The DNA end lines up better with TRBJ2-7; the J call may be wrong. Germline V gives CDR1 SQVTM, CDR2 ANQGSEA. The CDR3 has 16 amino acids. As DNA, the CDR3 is TGCAGCGTTGAAAGACGGGACGGCAGCTCCTACAATGAGCAGTACTTC. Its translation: CSVERRDGSSYNEQYF.

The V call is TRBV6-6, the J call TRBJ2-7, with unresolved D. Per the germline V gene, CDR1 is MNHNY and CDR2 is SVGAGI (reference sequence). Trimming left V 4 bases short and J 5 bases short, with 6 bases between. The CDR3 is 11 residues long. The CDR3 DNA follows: TGTGCCAGCAGTTGCTTACACGAGCAGTACTTC. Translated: CASSCLHEQYF.

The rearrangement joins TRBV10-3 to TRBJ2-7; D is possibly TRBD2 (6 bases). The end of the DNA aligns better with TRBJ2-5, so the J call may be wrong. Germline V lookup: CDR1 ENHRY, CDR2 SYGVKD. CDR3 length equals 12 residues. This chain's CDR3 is CAMGLPQETQYF. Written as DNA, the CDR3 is TGTGCCATGGGACTTCCTCAAGAGACCCAGTACTTC.

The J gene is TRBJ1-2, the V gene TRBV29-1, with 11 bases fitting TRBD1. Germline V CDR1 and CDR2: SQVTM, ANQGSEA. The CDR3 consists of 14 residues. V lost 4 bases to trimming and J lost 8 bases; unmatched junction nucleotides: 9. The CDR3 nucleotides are TGCAGCGTTGGGACAGGGGGCAGCGCTGAGGGCTACACCTTC. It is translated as CSVGTGGSAEGYTF.

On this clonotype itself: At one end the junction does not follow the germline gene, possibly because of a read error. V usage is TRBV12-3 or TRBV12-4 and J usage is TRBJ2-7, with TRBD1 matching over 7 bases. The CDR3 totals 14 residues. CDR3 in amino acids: CTSSGQDSSYEQYF. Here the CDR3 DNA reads TGTACCAGCAGCGGACAGGATTCCTCCTACGAGCAGTACTTC.

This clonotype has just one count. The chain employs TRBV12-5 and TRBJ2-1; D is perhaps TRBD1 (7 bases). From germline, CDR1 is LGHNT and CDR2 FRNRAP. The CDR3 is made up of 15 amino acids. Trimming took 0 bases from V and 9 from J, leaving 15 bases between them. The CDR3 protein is CASGLVPQGGGEQFF. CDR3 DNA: TGTGCTAGTGGTTTGGTACCCCAGGGGGGTGGTGAGCAGTTCTTC.

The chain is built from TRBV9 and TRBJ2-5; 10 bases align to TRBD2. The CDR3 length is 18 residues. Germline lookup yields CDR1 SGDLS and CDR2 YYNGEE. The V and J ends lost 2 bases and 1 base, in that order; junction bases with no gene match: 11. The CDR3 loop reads CASSVGGLAGVFQETQYF. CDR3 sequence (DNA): TGTGCCAGCAGCGTCGGGGGGCTAGCGGGGGTGTTCCAAGAGACCCAGTACTTC.

The CDR3 region has the DNA TGTGCCAGCAGCTTAGCACCGGGACAGGGTACCTACAATGAGCAGTTCTTC. This sequence encodes CASSLAPGQGTYNEQFF. The rearrangement uses TRBV7-7 and TRBJ2-1; 9 bases are shared with TRBD1. The CDR3 spans 17 residues. Germline V gene data show CDR1 as SSHAT and CDR2 as FNYEAQ (reference sequence). J gave up 2 bases and V 0 bases, and 5 bases lay outside the gene matches. The whole variable domain, remainder taken from reference TRBV7-7 and TRBJ2-1, is GAGVSQSPRYKVTKRGQDVTLRCDPISSHATLYWYQQALGQGPEFLTYFNYEAQPDKSGLPSDRFSAERPEGSISTLTIQRTEQRDSAMYRCASSLAPGQGTYNEQFFGPGTRLTVL.

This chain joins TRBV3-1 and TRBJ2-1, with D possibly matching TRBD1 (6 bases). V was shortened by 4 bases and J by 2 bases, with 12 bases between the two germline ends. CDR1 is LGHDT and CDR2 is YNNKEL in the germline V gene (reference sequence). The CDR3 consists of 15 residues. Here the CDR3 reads CASSLDRLPYNEQFF. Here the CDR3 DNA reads TGTGCCAGCAGCCTGGACAGACTTCCCTACAATGAGCAGTTCTTC.

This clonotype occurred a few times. The CDR3 coding sequence is TGCAGCGTTGCGGGGGGGATCGGGTCACCCCTCCACTTT. This sequence encodes CSVAGGIGSPLHF. This chain uses TRBV29-1 with TRBJ1-6, with D perhaps TRBD1 (5 bases). This CDR3 spans 13 amino acids. Per germline, CDR1 SQVTM and CDR2 ANQGSEA. Trimming left V 4 bases short and J 10 bases short, with 14 bases between. The full variable domain, completed using reference TRBV29-1 and TRBJ1-6, is SAVISQKPSRDICQRGTSLTIQCQVDSQVTMMFWYRQQPGQSLTLIATANQGSEATYESGFVIDKFPISRPNLTFSTLTVSNMSPEDSSIYLCSVAGGIGSPLHFGNGTRLTVT.

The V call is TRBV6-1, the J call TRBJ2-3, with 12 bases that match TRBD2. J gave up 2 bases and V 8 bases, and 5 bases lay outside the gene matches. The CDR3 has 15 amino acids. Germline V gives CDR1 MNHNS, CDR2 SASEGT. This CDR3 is CASLRTSGDTDTQYF. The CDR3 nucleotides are TGTGCCAGCCTGAGGACTAGCGGGGACACAGATACGCAGTATTTT.

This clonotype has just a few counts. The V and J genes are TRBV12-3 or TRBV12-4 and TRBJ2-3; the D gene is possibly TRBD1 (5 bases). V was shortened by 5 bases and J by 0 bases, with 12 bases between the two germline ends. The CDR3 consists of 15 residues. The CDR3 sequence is CASSPAGASTDTQYF. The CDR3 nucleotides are TGTGCCAGCAGTCCCGCTGGGGCGAGCACAGATACGCAGTATTTT.

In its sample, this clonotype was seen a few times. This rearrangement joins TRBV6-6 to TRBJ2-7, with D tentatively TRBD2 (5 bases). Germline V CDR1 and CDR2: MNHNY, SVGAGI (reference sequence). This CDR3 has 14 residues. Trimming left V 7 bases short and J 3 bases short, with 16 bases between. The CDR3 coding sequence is TGTGCCAGCATCCGCGGACGGGGTCTCTACGAGCAGTACTTC. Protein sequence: CASIRGRGLYEQYF.

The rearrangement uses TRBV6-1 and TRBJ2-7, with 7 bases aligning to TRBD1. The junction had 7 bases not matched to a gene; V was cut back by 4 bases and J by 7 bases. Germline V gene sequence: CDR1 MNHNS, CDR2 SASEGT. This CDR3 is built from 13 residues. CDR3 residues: CASSGRTGLEQYF. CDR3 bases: TGTGCCAGCAGTGGCCGGACAGGCCTGGAGCAGTACTTC.

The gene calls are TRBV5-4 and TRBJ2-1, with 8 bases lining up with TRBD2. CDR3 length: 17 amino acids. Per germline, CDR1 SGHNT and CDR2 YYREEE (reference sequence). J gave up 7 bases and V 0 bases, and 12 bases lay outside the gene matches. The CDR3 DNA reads TGTGCCAGCAGCTTGGGTAGCGGGGAACCCCCTCGTAATGAGCAGTTCTTC. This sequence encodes CASSLGSGEPPRNEQFF.

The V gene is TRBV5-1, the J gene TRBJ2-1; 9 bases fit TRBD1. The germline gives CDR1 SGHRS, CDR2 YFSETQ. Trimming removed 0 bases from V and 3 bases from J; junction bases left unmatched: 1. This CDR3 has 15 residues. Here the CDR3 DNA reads TGCGCCAGCAGCTTGGACAGGGGGCGCTACAATGAGCAGTTCTTC. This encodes CASSLDRGRYNEQFF.

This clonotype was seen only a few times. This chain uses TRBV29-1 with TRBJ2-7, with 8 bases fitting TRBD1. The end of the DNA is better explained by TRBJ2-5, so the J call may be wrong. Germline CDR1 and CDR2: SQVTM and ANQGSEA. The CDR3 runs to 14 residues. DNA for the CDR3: TGCAGCGTTGAAGTCCAGGGGGCTAGAGAGACCCAGTACTTC. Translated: CSVEVQGARETQYF.

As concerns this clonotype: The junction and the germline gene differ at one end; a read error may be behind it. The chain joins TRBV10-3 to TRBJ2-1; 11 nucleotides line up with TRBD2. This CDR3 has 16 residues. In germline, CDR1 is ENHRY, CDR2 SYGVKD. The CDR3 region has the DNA TGTGTCATCAGTGAGTCTCTTAGCGGGGGGGCCTATGAGCAGTTCTTC. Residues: CVISESLSGGAYEQFF.

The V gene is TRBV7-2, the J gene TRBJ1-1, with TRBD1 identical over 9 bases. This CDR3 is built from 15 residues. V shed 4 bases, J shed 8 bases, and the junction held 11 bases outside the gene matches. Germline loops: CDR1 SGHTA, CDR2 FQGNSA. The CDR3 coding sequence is TGTGCCAGCAGCTCAGCCGGGACAGGGATGTCAGAAGCTTTCTTT. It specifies CASSSAGTGMSEAFF.

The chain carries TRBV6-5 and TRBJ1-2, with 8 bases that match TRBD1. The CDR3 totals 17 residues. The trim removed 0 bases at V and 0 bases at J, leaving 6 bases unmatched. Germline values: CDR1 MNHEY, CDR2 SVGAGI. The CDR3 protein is CASSYSGRGPANYGYTF. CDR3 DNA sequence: TGTGCCAGCAGTTACTCGGGCAGGGGGCCAGCTAACTATGGCTACACCTTC.